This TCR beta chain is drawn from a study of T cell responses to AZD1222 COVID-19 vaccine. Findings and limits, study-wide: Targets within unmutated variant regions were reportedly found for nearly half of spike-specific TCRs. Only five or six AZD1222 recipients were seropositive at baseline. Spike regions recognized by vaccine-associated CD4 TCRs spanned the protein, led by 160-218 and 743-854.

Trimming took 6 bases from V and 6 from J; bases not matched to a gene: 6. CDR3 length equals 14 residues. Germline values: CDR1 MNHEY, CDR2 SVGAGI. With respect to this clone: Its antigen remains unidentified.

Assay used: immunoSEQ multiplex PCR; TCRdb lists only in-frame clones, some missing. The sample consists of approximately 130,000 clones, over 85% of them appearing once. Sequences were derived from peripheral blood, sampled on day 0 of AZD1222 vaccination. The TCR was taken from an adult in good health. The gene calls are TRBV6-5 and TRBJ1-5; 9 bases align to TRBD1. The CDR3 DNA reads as TGTGCCAGCAGCATGACAGGGGGGGTTCAGCCCCAGCATTTT. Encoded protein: CASSMTGGVQPQHF.